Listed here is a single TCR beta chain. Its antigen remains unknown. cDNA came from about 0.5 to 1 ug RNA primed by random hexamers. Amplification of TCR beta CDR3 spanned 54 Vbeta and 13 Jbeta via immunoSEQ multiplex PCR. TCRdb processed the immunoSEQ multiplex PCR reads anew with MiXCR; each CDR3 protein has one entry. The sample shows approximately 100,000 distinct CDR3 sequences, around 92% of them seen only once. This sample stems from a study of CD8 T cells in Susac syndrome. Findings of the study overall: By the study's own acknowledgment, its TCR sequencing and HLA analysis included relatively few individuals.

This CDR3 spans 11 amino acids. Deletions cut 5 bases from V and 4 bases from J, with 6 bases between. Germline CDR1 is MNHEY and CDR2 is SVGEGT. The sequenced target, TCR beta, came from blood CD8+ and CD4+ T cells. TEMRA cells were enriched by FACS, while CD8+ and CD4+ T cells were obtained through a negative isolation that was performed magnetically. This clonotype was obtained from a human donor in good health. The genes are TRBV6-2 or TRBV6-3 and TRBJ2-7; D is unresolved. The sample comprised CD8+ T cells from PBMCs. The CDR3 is CASSLMYEQYF. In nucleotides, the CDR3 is TGTGCCAGCAGTCTTATGTACGAGCAGTACTTC.